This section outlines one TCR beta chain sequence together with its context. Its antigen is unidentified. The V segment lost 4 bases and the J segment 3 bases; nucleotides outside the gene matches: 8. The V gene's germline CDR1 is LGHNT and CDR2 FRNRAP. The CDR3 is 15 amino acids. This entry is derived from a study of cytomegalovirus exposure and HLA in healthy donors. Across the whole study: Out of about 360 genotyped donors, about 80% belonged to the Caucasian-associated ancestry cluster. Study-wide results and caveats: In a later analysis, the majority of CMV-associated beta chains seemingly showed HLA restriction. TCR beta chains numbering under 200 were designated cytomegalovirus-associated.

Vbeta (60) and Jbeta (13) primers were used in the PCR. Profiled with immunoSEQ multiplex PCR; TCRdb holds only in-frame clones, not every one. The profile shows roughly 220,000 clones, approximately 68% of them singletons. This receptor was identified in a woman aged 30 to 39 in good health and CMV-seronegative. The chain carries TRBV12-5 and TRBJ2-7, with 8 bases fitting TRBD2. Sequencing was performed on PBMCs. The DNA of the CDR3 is TGTGCTAGTGGTTCTCCTACTAGCGGAAGCTACGAGCAGTACTTC. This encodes CASGSPTSGSYEQYF.